This TCR beta chain was documented in a study of OX40 agonist ivuxolimab in advanced cancers. Overall study context: Dose-escalation patients had hepatocellular carcinoma, melanoma, renal cell or head and neck cancer.

Only in-frame clones appear in the TCRdb table, and some are missing; sequencing was by immunoSEQ multiplex PCR. The sample has under 55,000 clones; approximately 83% are singletons. The study's findings and limits: With doses of 0.1-3.0 mg/kg, partial responders showed among the lowest clonal expansion.

As to this clone: As yet, its antigen is unknown.

Between the trimmed V and J ends, which lost 2 bases and 0 bases, there was a span of 8 bases. This CDR3 has 15 amino acids. CDR1 and CDR2 (germline): SGHRS, YFSETQ. The origin of this receptor is an adult with an advanced solid tumor such as melanoma, head and neck, liver or kidney cancer. The genes are TRBV5-1 and TRBJ1-4, with no clear D. The sample here was CD4+ or CD8+ T cells sorted from blood, taken in a trial of the OX40 agonist ivuxolimab. This CDR3 is CASSFQAATNEKLFF. The CDR3 DNA sequence: TGCGCCAGCAGCTTTCAGGCGGCAACTAATGAAAAACTGTTTTTT.